This T cell receptor (beta chain) was captured by sequencing in a study of blood T cell repertoires in COVID-19. The wider study: Researchers got acute and convalescent COVID-19 samples from the United States, Italy and Spain. Sources were T cells, B-cell-depleted T cells, or PBMCs; the material itself was cDNA or gDNA.

Seattle participants joined during active infection and were tracked over time. Original data processing: Reference gene primer amplification in the assay estimated nucleated cell counts. Only in-frame clones appear in the TCRdb table, and some are missing; sequencing was by immunoSEQ multiplex PCR. Clone size and V and J calls were adopted from that table, with D and trimming inferred from the DNA. This sample has approximately 250,000 clones, with approximately 88% found just once. With 4 bases removed from V and 8 bases from J, the gap between germline ends came to 16 bases. The germline CDR1 and CDR2 sequences are SGHRS and YFSETQ. The CDR3 is 15 residues long.

J is TRBJ1-6 and V is TRBV5-1; D remains ambiguous. The receptor was derived from a woman aged 70 to 79 with COVID-19, enrolled during active disease. Material: peripheral blood. CDR3 protein: CASSPDAAGDSPLHF. Here the CDR3 DNA reads TGCGCCAGCAGCCCGGACGCGGCCGGGGATTCACCCCTCCACTTT.